A single sample is the source of the 25 T cell receptor beta chains below, sequenced in a study of OX40 agonist ivuxolimab in advanced cancers. Profiled with immunoSEQ multiplex PCR; TCRdb holds only in-frame clones, not every one. The profile shows some 64,000 clones, less than 95% of them singletons. The specimen comprised CD4+ or CD8+ T cells sorted from blood, sampled in a trial of the OX40 agonist ivuxolimab. The receptor set was obtained from an adult with an advanced solid tumor such as melanoma, head and neck, liver or kidney cancer.

The V gene is TRBV5-6, the J gene TRBJ2-7; 9 nucleotides agree with TRBD2. CDR3 length: 15 residues. Germline values: CDR1 SGHDT, CDR2 YYEEEE. Trimming removed 0 bases from V and 3 bases from J; junction bases left unmatched: 4. In DNA form, the CDR3 reads TGTGCCAGCAGCTTGGTCGAGCGGGAGGTCTACGAGCAGTACTTC. Its translation is CASSLVEREVYEQYF.

This chain joins TRBV2 and TRBJ1-4; D is possibly TRBD1 (5 bases). Trimming took off 3 bases at V and 2 bases at J, with 13 bases between the two ends. The CDR3 consists of 16 residues. Germline values: CDR1 SNHLY, CDR2 FYNNEI. The CDR3 DNA follows: TGTGCCAGCAGTGACGGGACCGGTGGGACTAATGAAAAACTGTTTTTT. It encodes CASSDGTGGTNEKLFF.

The chain joins TRBV2 to TRBJ1-5, with 9 positions matching TRBD1. The V and J ends lost 8 bases and 7 bases, in that order; junction bases with no gene match: 12. The CDR3 is made up of 15 amino acids. Germline values: CDR1 SNHLY, CDR2 FYNNEI. CDR3 sequence (DNA): TGTGCCAGCTCCAAAGGGGGACAGGGAAACCAGCCCCAGCATTTT. Residues: CASSKGGQGNQPQHF.

Comment on this clone: The sample has other DNA sequences that encode this CDR3 too. The chain joins TRBV9 to TRBJ2-5, with D maybe TRBD1 (5 bases). CDR3 size: 12 residues. In germline, CDR1 is SGDLS, CDR2 YYNGEE. Trimming took 0 bases from V and 5 from J, leaving 5 bases between them. CDR3 in DNA: TGTGCCAGCAGCGTAGCAGGGGAGACCCAGTACTTC. It is translated as CASSVAGETQYF.

The V gene is TRBV11-3, the J gene TRBJ2-7; D is ambiguous. Germline CDR1 and CDR2: SGHNT and YENEEA. Trimming left V 3 bases short and J 1 base short, with 7 bases between. The CDR3 length is 13 residues. The CDR3 protein is CASSLDGSYEQYF. The CDR3 region has the DNA TGTGCCAGCAGCTTGGACGGATCCTACGAGCAGTACTTC. Based on the CDR3 plus reference TRBV11-3 and TRBJ2-7, the full variable domain is EAGVVQSPRYKIIEKKQPVAFWCNPISGHNTLYWYLQNLGQGPELLIRYENEEAVDDSQLPKDRFSAERLKGVDSTLKIQPAELGDSAVYLCASSLDGSYEQYFGPGTRLTVT.

This chain connects TRBV2 to TRBJ1-6; TRBD1 matches 7 bases. This CDR3 is built from 16 residues. Trimming cost V 6 bases and J 4 bases; bases outside gene matches: 9. Per the germline V gene, CDR1 is SNHLY and CDR2 is FYNNEI. The CDR3 loop reads CASRGMGTAYNSPLHF. The CDR3, as DNA: TGTGCCAGCAGGGGGATGGGGACAGCATATAATTCACCCCTCCACTTT.

In its sample, this clone was seen once. This chain connects TRBV5-5 to TRBJ1-1, with a possible D match to TRBD1 (5 bases). V was cut by 2 bases and J by 1 base, with 6 bases left in between. This CDR3 spans 13 amino acids. The germline gives CDR1 SGHKS, CDR2 YYEKEE (reference sequence). CDR3 bases: TGTGCCAGCAGCTTCGGGGGGAACACTGAAGCTTTCTTT. It yields the protein CASSFGGNTEAFF.

The genes are TRBV25-1 and TRBJ2-5; D possibly matches TRBD1 or TRBD2 (5 bases each). V was cut by 2 bases and J by 5 bases, with 18 bases left in between. Per germline, CDR1 MGHDK and CDR2 SYGVNS. The CDR3 totals 16 residues. In DNA, the CDR3 is TGTGCCAGCAGTGAAGGAGAGGGACCCCGATGGGAGACCCAGTACTTC. Translating gives CASSEGEGPRWETQYF.

The genes are TRBV5-8 and TRBJ2-5, with D perhaps matching TRBD1 or TRBD2 (5 bases each). The V end lost 3 bases, the J end lost 0 bases, and 15 bases lay between the germline ends. CDR1 is SGHTS, CDR2 YDEGEE, per germline. The CDR3 length is 16 residues. The CDR3 here is CASSSYRGTNQETQYF. CDR3 bases: TGTGCCAGCAGCTCCTACAGAGGGACGAACCAAGAGACCCAGTACTTC.

The CDR3 DNA follows: TGCGCCAGCTCCACTCAGGGACCCTATGGCTACACCTTC. Translation: CASSTQGPYGYTF. The chain uses TRBV10-2 and TRBJ1-2, with D maybe TRBD1 (5 bases). Between the trimmed V and J ends, which lost 8 bases and 4 bases, there was a span of 14 bases. The germline V gene has CDR1 WSHSY and CDR2 SAAADI. This CDR3 contains 13 residues.

The V call is TRBV11-3, the J call TRBJ2-3; D remains ambiguous. The V and J ends lost 0 bases and 0 bases respectively, with 4 bases between them. Germline V gene lookup returns CDR1 SGHNT and CDR2 YENEEA. The CDR3 is made up of 14 amino acids. The CDR3 spells CASSLDTSTDTQYF. The CDR3 DNA sequence: TGTGCCAGCAGCTTAGACACAAGCACAGATACGCAGTATTTT.

This chain connects TRBV19 to TRBJ2-7; 10 nucleotides agree with TRBD1. The CDR3 has 15 residues. Trimming took 5 bases from V and 6 from J; bases not matched to a gene: 10. The germline gives CDR1 LNHDA, CDR2 SQIVND (reference sequence). CDR3 in amino acids: CASSWSGTGAAEQYF. The CDR3 DNA follows: TGTGCCAGTAGTTGGTCCGGGACAGGGGCGGCCGAGCAGTACTTC.

DNA for the CDR3: TGTGCCAGCAGCTTGGGCAGGGGCTCCTACGAGCAGTACTTC. Protein product: CASSLGRGSYEQYF. The rearrangement links TRBV11-2 to TRBJ2-7; possible D gene TRBD1, 6 bases. Deletions cut 3 bases from V and 0 bases from J, with 9 bases between. CDR1 and CDR2 (germline): SGHAT, FQNNGV. There are 14 residues in the CDR3.

The chain combines TRBV18 with TRBJ2-3, with TRBD2 matching over 7 bases. The length of the CDR3 is 12 residues. V gave up 2 bases and J gave up 9 bases; unmatched junction bases: 2. Germline V gives CDR1 KGHSH, CDR2 LQKENI. The CDR3 reads CASSPGGDTQYF. The CDR3 DNA follows: TGTGCCAGCTCACCAGGGGGGGACACGCAGTATTTT. Full variable domain (rest looked up from reference TRBV18 and TRBJ2-3): NAGVMQNPRHLVRRRGQEARLRCSPMKGHSHVYWYRQLPEEGLKFMVYLQKENIIDESGMPKERFSAEFPKEGPSILRIQQVVRGDSAAYFCASSPGGDTQYFGPGTRLTVL.

This chain joins TRBV6-6 and TRBJ2-3; D unresolved. V was clipped by 2 bases and J by 5 bases, with 5 bases between them. Germline V gene data show CDR1 as MNHNY and CDR2 as SVGAGI (reference sequence). This CDR3 has 12 residues. In DNA, the CDR3 is TGTGCCAGCAGTTACATCCAAGATACGCAGTATTTT. Translating it yields CASSYIQDTQYF.

The chain links TRBV5-1 to TRBJ2-1, with D unclear. V lost 2 bases and J 5 bases, leaving 5 bases between the germline ends. CDR1 and CDR2 (germline): SGHRS, YFSETQ. The CDR3 is 12 residues long. This CDR3 is CASSLGHNEQFF. The CDR3 nucleotides read TGCGCCAGCAGCTTAGGACACAATGAGCAGTTCTTC.

This chain joins TRBV5-4 and TRBJ2-3; the D is unclear. V was trimmed by 2 bases and J by 6 bases, leaving 10 bases between them. The CDR3 has 13 residues. The germline V gene has CDR1 SGHNT and CDR2 YYREEE (reference sequence). The chain's CDR3 is CASSFLKGDTQYF. CDR3 in DNA: TGTGCCAGCAGCTTTTTAAAAGGGGATACGCAGTATTTT.

This clone was found once. V usage is TRBV9 and J usage is TRBJ2-2; the D gene could be TRBD1 or TRBD2 (5 bases each). The CDR3 runs to 15 residues. Trimming took 5 bases from V and 2 from J, leaving 13 bases between them. The germline CDR1 and CDR2 sequences are SGDLS and YYNGEE. The DNA of the CDR3 is TGTGCCAGCAGAGGTTCCGGGACCAACACCGGGGAGCTGTTTTTT. It is translated as CASRGSGTNTGELFF.

The genes are TRBV5-1 and TRBJ2-1, with 8 bases that match TRBD2. CDR1 is SGHRS and CDR2 is YFSETQ in the germline V gene. The CDR3 is 17 residues long. The J segment lost 1 base and the V segment lost 0 bases, leaving 6 bases of the junction unmatched. The CDR3 sequence: CASSLAKVAGSYNEQFF. In DNA, the CDR3 is TGCGCCAGCAGCTTGGCCAAGGTAGCGGGATCCTACAATGAGCAGTTCTTC.

This clone was counted a few times. The CDR3 loop is CASRGSVFYNEQFF. CDR3 DNA: TGTGCCAGCAGGGGTAGTGTGTTCTACAATGAGCAGTTCTTC. The chain has TRBV2 and TRBJ2-1; no clear D gene. Trimming left V 6 bases short and J 3 bases short, with 12 bases between. Germline loops: CDR1 SNHLY, CDR2 FYNNEI. This CDR3 spans 14 amino acids.

The J gene is TRBJ2-1, the V gene TRBV30; possible D gene TRBD1, 5 bases. The CDR3 is made up of 14 amino acids. The V gene's germline CDR1 is GTSNPN and CDR2 SVGIG (reference sequence). V lost 3 bases and J lost 0, with 9 bases in between. CDR3 nucleotides: TGTGCCTGGAGCCAGGGAAGCTCCTACAATGAGCAGTTCTTC. This gives the protein CAWSQGSSYNEQFF.

The genes are TRBV5-1 and TRBJ1-5; D call uncertain. V shed 2 bases and J shed 0 bases, with 3 bases lying between them. The CDR3 runs 13 residues. CDR1 is SGHRS, CDR2 YFSETQ, per germline. This CDR3 is CASSFSSNQPQHF. The CDR3 nucleotides are TGCGCCAGCAGCTTTAGTAGCAATCAGCCCCAGCATTTT.

The gene calls are TRBV5-1 and TRBJ2-7; TRBD2 aligns across 8 bases. This CDR3 contains 13 residues. The germline gives CDR1 SGHRS, CDR2 YFSETQ. J lost 3 bases, V lost 4 bases, and 3 bases had no gene match. The CDR3 region has the DNA TGCGCCAGCAGCCGCGGGGGGAACTACGAGCAGTACTTC. This translates into CASSRGGNYEQYF.

The count of this clone is one. The V call is TRBV11-3, the J call TRBJ2-2; perhaps TRBD2 as D (5 bases). V was shortened by 0 bases and J by 5 bases, with 13 bases between the two germline ends. The CDR3 consists of 16 residues. Germline assignment: CDR1 SGHNT and CDR2 YENEEA. The CDR3 nucleotides read TGTGCCAGCAGCTTAGAGTCGGGGAGTAGGACCGGGGAGCTGTTTTTT. As protein: CASSLESGSRTGELFF.

This chain connects TRBV5-1 to TRBJ2-7, with D unclear. V dropped 0 bases and J dropped 0 bases, with 7 bases sitting between them. The CDR3 extends over 14 amino acids. Germline CDR1 SGHRS, CDR2 YFSETQ. The CDR3 nucleotides are TGCGCCAGCAGCTTGGATCCGGGCTCCTACGAGCAGTACTTC. It translates to CASSLDPGSYEQYF.